This T cell receptor (beta chain) was observed in a study of cytomegalovirus exposure and HLA in healthy donors. Findings and caveats of the study: Cytomegalovirus status was reportedly diagnosed by the classifier with high sensitivity and specificity.

In the case of this clone: Its antigen is unknown.

The donors formed part of the roughly 120-subject validation cohort, distinct from the approximately 670-subject first cohort. TCRdb's copy holds only in-frame clones and misses some; the assay was immunoSEQ multiplex PCR. Of approximately 150,000 clones listed, around 81% are singletons. CDR3 length: 15 amino acids. Germline-derived CDR1 and CDR2 are SEHNR and FQNEAQ (reference sequence). The J segment lost 4 bases and the V segment lost 5 bases, leaving 6 bases of the junction unmatched. The chain uses TRBV7-9 and TRBJ2-1; 9 bases map to TRBD2. The receptor comes from a man aged 30 to 39 in good health and CMV-seropositive. Source material: PBMCs. The CDR3: CASSQRLAVYNEQFF. The CDR3 DNA follows: TGTGCCAGCAGCCAAAGACTAGCGGTGTACAATGAGCAGTTCTTC.